One and the same sample provided the 21 T cell receptor beta chains below, sequenced in a study of cytomegalovirus exposure and HLA in healthy donors. TCRdb keeps only in-frame clones here, not all; method: immunoSEQ multiplex PCR. The sample has more than 250,000 clones; about nine tenths are singletons. The sequenced material came from PBMCs. All receptors come from a woman younger than 30 in good health and CMV-seronegative.

CDR3 amino acids: CASSLGANEQFF. The CDR3, as DNA: TGTGCCAGCTCACTGGGGGCGAATGAGCAGTTCTTC. This chain links TRBV18 with TRBJ2-1, with D possibly TRBD1 on 6 matching bases. Germline lookup yields CDR1 KGHSH and CDR2 LQKENI. The CDR3 contains 12 residues. Trimming pared 4 bases from V and 7 bases from J, leaving 8 bases between.

The rearrangement joins TRBV6-4 to TRBJ2-3, with a tentative D call TRBD1 (5 bases). CDR1 is MRHNA and CDR2 is SNTAGT in the germline V gene. Trimming took 2 bases from V and 6 from J, leaving 12 bases between them. CDR3 length equals 14 residues. The CDR3 DNA reads as TGTGCCAGCAGTGACGCCGGCCCAGGGGATACGCAGTATTTT. This gives the protein CASSDAGPGDTQYF.

The rearrangement uses TRBV11-2 and TRBJ2-1, with a possible D match to TRBD2 (5 bases). The V and J ends lost 0 bases and 5 bases respectively, with 17 bases between them. Germline V gene lookup returns CDR1 SGHAT and CDR2 FQNNGV. CDR3 size: 17 residues. The CDR3 region has the DNA TGTGCCAGCAGCTTAGATCCCGGGGTCCTTGGGGACAATGAGCAGTTCTTC. It yields the protein CASSLDPGVLGDNEQFF. Using reference TRBV11-2 and TRBJ2-1 for the parts outside the CDR3, the full variable domain is EAGVAQSPRYKIIEKRQSVAFWCNPISGHATLYWYQQILGQGPKLLIQFQNNGVVDDSQLPKDRFSAERLKGVDSTLKIQPAKLEDSAVYLCASSLDPGVLGDNEQFFGPGTRLTVL.

The chain recombines TRBV29-1 with TRBJ1-1, with D hard to call. Germline V CDR1 and CDR2: SQVTM, ANQGSEA. The CDR3 contains 12 residues. The ends were cut back, 3 bases at V and 1 base at J, with 6 bases in the middle. In DNA, the CDR3 is TGCAGCGTTGACGTCCCGAACACTGAAGCTTTCTTT. It is translated as CSVDVPNTEAFF.

V usage is TRBV10-3 and J usage is TRBJ1-1; the match to TRBD1 covers 9 bases. V lost 10 bases to trimming and J lost 7 bases; unmatched junction nucleotides: 16. The CDR3 runs 15 residues. Per the germline V gene, CDR1 is ENHRY and CDR2 is SYGVKD. In DNA, the CDR3 is TGTGCCACCGCTACCTCCACAGGGGGCGCGGGTGAAGCTTTCTTT. This translates into CATATSTGGAGEAFF.

This clone was observed a single time. The chain couples TRBV19 to TRBJ2-1, with 8 bases aligning to TRBD2. The CDR3 consists of 14 residues. V lost 7 bases and J lost 9; bases outside the gene matches: 11. CDR1 LNHDA and CDR2 SQIVND come from the germline V gene (reference sequence). The CDR3 coding sequence is TGTGCCAGTATGGCCCATAGCGGGATTGGTGAGCAGTTCTTC. Translating gives CASMAHSGIGEQFF.

This clone was picked up a small number of times. The rearrangement uses TRBV12-5 and TRBJ1-2, with TRBD1 identical over 12 bases. CDR1 LGHNT and CDR2 FRNRAP come from the germline V gene. The CDR3 has 13 residues. After removal of 6 bases from V and 8 bases from J, the junction contained 4 bases not matched to a gene. This CDR3 is CASGGQGASGYTF. The DNA of the CDR3 is TGTGCTAGTGGGGGACAGGGGGCTTCGGGCTACACCTTC.

This chain connects TRBV10-3 to TRBJ2-2; 9 positions match TRBD2. This CDR3 is 16 amino acids long. The junction had 16 bases not matched to a gene; V was cut back by 11 bases and J by 6 bases. Germline CDR1 ENHRY, CDR2 SYGVKD. The CDR3 nucleotides read TGTGCCGTCAATCCCAGGGCTAGCGGGATGGCCGGGGAGCTGTTTTTT. Translation: CAVNPRASGMAGELFF.

V and J are TRBV28 and TRBJ2-2; D is possibly TRBD1 (6 bases). The V and J ends lost 3 bases and 5 bases respectively, with 13 bases between them. Germline CDR1 is MDHEN and CDR2 is SYDVKM. CDR3 size: 15 residues. CDR3 sequence reads: CASSFIQGQTGELFF. In DNA, the CDR3 is TGTGCCAGCAGTTTCATACAGGGTCAAACCGGGGAGCTGTTTTTT.

This chain joins TRBV4-1 and TRBJ2-7; D gene ambiguous. CDR1 and CDR2 (germline): MGHRA, YSYEKL. Trimming cost V 1 base and J 3 bases, with 7 bases left between them. The CDR3 consists of 13 residues. This chain's CDR3 is CASSQGHSYEQYF. The CDR3 DNA sequence: TGCGCCAGCAGCCAAGGTCACAGCTACGAGCAGTACTTC.

The chain carries TRBV7-9 and TRBJ2-1; TRBD2 matches at 14 bases. Germline V gene data show CDR1 as SEHNR and CDR2 as FQNEAQ (reference sequence). V lost 4 bases and J lost 6; bases outside the gene matches: 2. This CDR3 spans 15 amino acids. CDR3 nucleotides: TGTGCCAGCAGCTCGGGACTAGCGGGAGTCAATGAGCAGTTCTTC. Translated: CASSSGLAGVNEQFF.

This sequence joins TRBV13 and TRBJ1-2; 10 positions agree with TRBD1. Germline trimming cut 5 bases from V and 3 bases from J; bases unmatched to any gene: 3. CDR1 PRHDT and CDR2 FYEKMQ come from the germline V gene (reference sequence). The CDR3 contains 14 residues. CDR3 nucleotides: TGTGCCAGCAGCCACGGGACAGGGGACTATGGCTACACCTTC. Translated: CASSHGTGDYGYTF.

Notes on this clone: The sample carries other DNA sequences with the same CDR3. The chain uses TRBV28 and TRBJ2-5; TRBD2 matches at 8 bases. V gave up 2 bases and J gave up 5 bases; unmatched junction bases: 4. Germline lookup yields CDR1 MDHEN and CDR2 SYDVKM. This CDR3 is 14 amino acids long. The CDR3 here is CASSLLAGGETQYF. The CDR3, as DNA: TGTGCCAGCAGTTTACTGGCGGGAGGTGAGACCCAGTACTTC.

The chain has TRBV25-1 and TRBJ1-3; no clear D gene. This CDR3 spans 13 amino acids. Germline CDR1 and CDR2: MGHDK and SYGVNS. Trimming cost V 1 base and J 4 bases, with 5 bases left between them. The CDR3 loop reads CASSELGGNTIYF. The CDR3 coding sequence is TGTGCCAGCAGTGAATTGGGCGGAAACACCATATATTTT.

CDR3 sequence reads: CASRDRSEGNTIYF. In DNA, the CDR3 is TGTGCCAGCAGGGACAGGTCGGAAGGAAACACCATATATTTT. This chain links TRBV9 with TRBJ1-3, with 7 bases identical to TRBD1. CDR1 SGDLS and CDR2 YYNGEE come from the germline V gene. This CDR3 is 14 amino acids long. V lost 5 bases and J lost 4; bases outside the gene matches: 6.

The rearrangement links TRBV5-1 to TRBJ2-5; the match to TRBD2 covers 12 bases. Trimming took 4 bases from V and 0 from J; bases not matched to a gene: 4. The CDR3 consists of 16 residues. The germline gives CDR1 SGHRS, CDR2 YFSETQ. The CDR3 bases are TGCGCCAGCAGCCCACGGACTAGCGGGGACCAAGAGACCCAGTACTTC. Translation gives CASSPRTSGDQETQYF.

CDR3 bases: TGTGCCAGCAGCTTCGGGGACAGGGAGCAGTACTTC. Translation: CASSFGDREQYF. This chain uses TRBV7-9 with TRBJ2-7; 8 bases agree with TRBD1. With V trimmed by 3 bases and J by 7 bases, 2 bases remained unmatched. The germline gives CDR1 SEHNR, CDR2 FQNEAQ (reference sequence). CDR3 length: 12 residues. Looking up the rest from reference TRBV7-9 and TRBJ2-7 gives the full variable domain: DTGVSQNPRHKITKRGQNVTFRCDPISEHNRLYWYRQTLGQGPEFLTYFQNEAQLEKSRLLSDRFSAERPKGSFSTLEIQRTEQGDSAMYLCASSFGDREQYFGPGTRLTVT.

The rearrangement links TRBV27 to TRBJ2-7; 7 bases align to TRBD1. The germline CDR1 and CDR2 sequences are MNHEY and SMNVEV (reference sequence). The CDR3 has 11 amino acids. V gave up 6 bases and J gave up 5 bases; unmatched junction bases: 1. The CDR3: CASRGQDEQYF. As DNA, the CDR3 is TGTGCCAGCAGAGGACAGGACGAGCAGTACTTC.

The gene calls are TRBV28 and TRBJ2-7; 7 bases map to TRBD2. J was trimmed by 3 bases and V by 2 bases; bases with no gene match: 7. The length of the CDR3 is 15 residues. Germline-derived CDR1 and CDR2 are MDHEN and SYDVKM. The CDR3 loop reads CASSLPLGGSYEQYF. CDR3 nucleotides: TGTGCCAGCAGTTTACCCCTCGGCGGGAGCTACGAGCAGTACTTC.

The CDR3 loop is CASSDELAAYNEQFF. The CDR3 nucleotides are TGTGCCAGCAGTGACGAGCTAGCGGCCTACAATGAGCAGTTCTTC. V is TRBV6-4 and J is TRBJ2-1; 7 bases are a match to TRBD2. Germline V gives CDR1 MRHNA, CDR2 SNTAGT. V lost 2 bases to trimming and J lost 2 bases; unmatched junction nucleotides: 3. CDR3 length equals 15 residues.

The chain has TRBV7-3 and TRBJ2-1; 7 bases fit TRBD1. The junction had 8 bases not matched to a gene; V was cut back by 2 bases and J by 7 bases. The CDR3 loop spans 15 amino acids. Germline V lookup: CDR1 SGHTA, CDR2 FQGTGA. The CDR3: CASSLSRDSPNEQFF. For the CDR3, the DNA is TGTGCCAGCAGCTTATCTAGGGACAGTCCTAATGAGCAGTTCTTC.